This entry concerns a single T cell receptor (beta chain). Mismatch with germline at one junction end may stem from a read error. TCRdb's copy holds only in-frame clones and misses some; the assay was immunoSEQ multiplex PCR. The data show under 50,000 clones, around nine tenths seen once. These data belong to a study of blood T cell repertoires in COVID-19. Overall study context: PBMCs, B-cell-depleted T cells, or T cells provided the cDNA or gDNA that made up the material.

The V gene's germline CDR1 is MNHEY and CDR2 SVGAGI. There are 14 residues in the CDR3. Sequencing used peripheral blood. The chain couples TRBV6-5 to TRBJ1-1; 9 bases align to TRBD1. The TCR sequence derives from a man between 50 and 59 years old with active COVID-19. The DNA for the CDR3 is TGTGCCAGCAGGTCCGGGACAGGGAACTCTGAAGCTTTCTTT. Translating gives CASRSGTGNSEAFF.